This T cell receptor beta chain appears in the sequencing data of a study of T cell changes during pregnancy in multiple sclerosis. TCRdb's copy holds only in-frame clones and misses some; the assay was immunoSEQ multiplex PCR. The sample gives 100,000 or so clones, around 94% of which show up once; approximately 1.7% is in the top ten. Germline lookup yields CDR1 SEHNR and CDR2 FQNEAQ (reference sequence). With 10 bases clipped from V and 4 bases from J, the junction kept 17 bases outside the gene matches. CDR3 length: 18 residues. The TCR was taken from a female donor in good health, enrolled as a control in a pregnancy study. The specimen was peripheral blood, collected after pregnancy. The chain is built from TRBV7-9 and TRBJ2-2, with 11 bases identical to TRBD2. CDR3 protein: CAINAGTSGPLPTGELFF. CDR3 sequence (DNA): TGTGCCATCAACGCCGGGACTAGCGGACCACTCCCCACCGGGGAGCTGTTTTTT.